The 27 T cell receptor beta chains presented below share a single source sample, sequenced in a study of blood T cell repertoires in COVID-19. Sequenced by immunoSEQ multiplex PCR; TCRdb stores in-frame clones only, minus some. The data show 250,000 to 350,000 clones, around nine tenths seen once. Material: peripheral blood. These receptors all come from a woman between 45 and 65 years old with active or convalescent COVID-19.

The V call is TRBV12-3 or TRBV12-4, the J call TRBJ1-2; no definite D call. V gave up 5 bases and J gave up 8 bases, with 15 bases separating them. CDR3 length equals 13 residues. The CDR3 protein is CASSAPLGGGYTF. The DNA for the CDR3 is TGTGCCAGCAGTGCCCCCTTGGGAGGCGGCTACACCTTC.

The chain joins TRBV28 to TRBJ1-1, with D uncertain. V was cut by 6 bases and J by 4 bases, with 18 bases left in between. The CDR3 runs to 15 residues. The germline V gene encodes CDR1 MDHEN and CDR2 SYDVKM. The CDR3 loop reads CASRSGEGRRTEAFF. The CDR3 DNA reads as TGTGCCAGCAGGTCTGGGGAGGGTCGGCGCACTGAAGCTTTCTTT.

V is TRBV7-2 and J is TRBJ2-5; 7 nucleotides agree with TRBD2. V shed 2 bases and J 4 bases; nucleotides not matched to a gene: 4. Germline loops: CDR1 SGHTA, CDR2 FQGNSA. The CDR3 is 14 residues long. CDR3 nucleotides: TGTGCCAGCAGCTTATCTCGCGGGAGAGAGACCCAGTACTTC. Translation: CASSLSRGRETQYF.

The rearrangement links TRBV5-4 to TRBJ2-3; perhaps TRBD1 as D (5 bases). The CDR3 has 14 residues. V lost 1 base and J 6 bases, leaving 12 bases between the germline ends. The germline V gene encodes CDR1 SGHNT and CDR2 YYREEE (reference sequence). This CDR3 reads CASSLRGFGDTQYF. The CDR3 nucleotides read TGTGCCAGCAGCTTGAGGGGTTTCGGCGATACGCAGTATTTT.

The rearrangement uses TRBV7-3 and TRBJ2-2, with 12 positions matching TRBD2. V shed 4 bases and J 1 base; nucleotides not matched to a gene: 1. The CDR3 spans 16 residues. From germline, CDR1 is SGHTA and CDR2 FQGTGA. As DNA, the CDR3 is TGTGCCAGCAGCTCGACTAGCGGGGGGAACACCGGGGAGCTGTTTTTT. This encodes CASSSTSGGNTGELFF. Supplemented by reference TRBV7-3 and TRBJ2-2, the full variable domain reads GAGVSQTPSNKVTEKGKYVELRCDPISGHTALYWYRQSLGQGPEFLIYFQGTGAADDSGLPNDRFFAVRPEGSVSTLKIQRTERGDSAVYLCASSSTSGGNTGELFFGEGSRLTVL.

This clone was counted between two and nine times. The gene calls are TRBV7-8 and TRBJ2-1; TRBD2 aligns across 8 bases. Unmatched junction bases numbered 14, after V lost 5 bases and J lost 8 bases. The length of the CDR3 is 16 residues. Germline V gene lookup returns CDR1 SGHVS and CDR2 FQNEAQ. As DNA, the CDR3 is TGTGCCAGCAGCCAAACCGGGACTAGTGTTCTCGATGAGCAGTTCTTC. It encodes CASSQTGTSVLDEQFF. Complete variable domain (other parts from reference TRBV7-8 and TRBJ2-1): GAGVSQSPRYKVAKRGQDVALRCDPISGHVSLFWYQQALGQGPEFLTYFQNEAQLDKSGLPSDRFFAERPEGSVSTLKIQRTQQEDSAVYLCASSQTGTSVLDEQFFGPGTRLTVL.

The rearrangement links TRBV7-3 to TRBJ1-2; D is undetermined. This CDR3 spans 15 amino acids. V was clipped by 2 bases and J by 4 bases, with 14 bases between them. The germline V gene encodes CDR1 SGHTA and CDR2 FQGTGA. CDR3 residues: CASSLAHEGGYGYTF. The CDR3 DNA follows: TGTGCCAGCAGCTTAGCCCACGAGGGCGGCTATGGCTACACCTTC.

The CDR3 protein is CASSLGLAGEQYF. The CDR3 DNA reads TGTGCCAGCAGCTTGGGACTAGCGGGGGAGCAGTACTTC. The chain links TRBV7-3 to TRBJ2-7, with 13 nucleotides matching TRBD2. CDR1 and CDR2 from the germline V gene are SGHTA and FQGTGA. The CDR3 is 13 residues long. V was pared by 3 bases and J by 7 bases, with 0 bases of the junction left unmatched.

On this clone: This sample also contains other DNA sequences that code for the same CDR3. CDR3 sequence: CASSPGQGRETQYF. In DNA, the CDR3 is TGCGCCAGCAGCCCCGGACAGGGGAGAGAGACCCAGTACTTC. The rearrangement joins TRBV5-1 to TRBJ2-5, with 9 bases aligning to TRBD1. The V and J ends lost 4 bases and 4 bases, in that order; junction bases with no gene match: 5. Germline V CDR1 and CDR2: SGHRS, YFSETQ. The CDR3 length is 14 residues.

The rearrangement uses TRBV25-1 and TRBJ1-2; 8 positions match TRBD1. The junction had 8 bases not matched to a gene; V was cut back by 4 bases and J by 7 bases. The CDR3 consists of 14 residues. CDR1 MGHDK and CDR2 SYGVNS come from the germline V gene. CDR3 DNA sequence: TGTGCCAGCAGTGCGACAGGGGCGTTGGTTGGCTACACCTTC. Translating gives CASSATGALVGYTF.

The chain employs TRBV6-2 or TRBV6-3 and TRBJ1-2, with TRBD1 matching 8 bases. V gave up 0 bases and J gave up 3 bases; unmatched junction bases: 12. There are 18 residues in the CDR3. Germline loops: CDR1 MNHEY, CDR2 SVGEGT. The CDR3, as DNA: TGTGCCAGCAGTTACTCAAAAATCGCGGACAGGGAGGACTATGGCTACACCTTC. Its protein is CASSYSKIADREDYGYTF.

The chain carries TRBV10-1 and TRBJ2-2; TRBD1 agrees at 11 bases. The CDR3 extends over 15 amino acids. V lost 5 bases to trimming and J lost 7 bases; unmatched junction nucleotides: 6. CDR1 and CDR2 from the germline V gene are WNHNN and SYGVQD (reference sequence). The CDR3 sequence is CASSYGQGAHGELFF. Written as DNA, the CDR3 is TGCGCCAGCAGTTACGGACAGGGGGCGCACGGGGAGCTGTTTTTT.

V is TRBV28 and J is TRBJ1-2, with 8 bases that match TRBD1. With 6 bases clipped from V and 14 bases from J, the junction kept 17 bases outside the gene matches. Germline V gives CDR1 MDHEN, CDR2 SYDVKM. CDR3 size: 14 residues. This chain's CDR3 is CASSRIRGPGRETF. DNA for the CDR3: TGTGCCAGCAGCAGAATCAGGGGGCCGGGACGAGAGACCTTC.

V gene TRBV28 combines with J gene TRBJ1-2; 8 bases match TRBD1. Germline CDR1 and CDR2: MDHEN and SYDVKM. The V gene end was trimmed by 5 bases and the J gene end by 5 bases; junction bases not matched to a gene: 10. This CDR3 is built from 15 residues. CDR3 sequence: CASSPGSGGAYGYTF. The CDR3 bases are TGTGCCAGCAGTCCTGGCTCAGGGGGCGCGTATGGCTACACCTTC.

The chain combines TRBV6-5 with TRBJ2-1; a weak D match, TRBD1 (6 bases). Trimming removed 6 bases at V and 8 bases at J, with 8 bases between. CDR1 and CDR2 (germline): MNHEY, SVGAGI. The CDR3 extends over 11 amino acids. The CDR3 DNA is TGTGCCAGCAGGCGGACAGATGAGCAGTTCTTC. It translates to CASRRTDEQFF.

This rearrangement joins TRBV6-5 to TRBJ2-6; a weak D match, TRBD1 (5 bases). This CDR3 has 14 residues. Trimming removed 6 bases at V and 2 bases at J, with 8 bases between. Germline V gene data show CDR1 as MNHEY and CDR2 as SVGAGI. The CDR3: CASRTVTGANVLTF. As DNA, the CDR3 is TGTGCCAGCAGGACAGTAACTGGGGCCAACGTCCTGACTTTC.

The rearrangement joins TRBV7-9 to TRBJ1-2; D may be TRBD1 (5 bases). The length of the CDR3 is 14 residues. Germline values: CDR1 SEHNR, CDR2 FQNEAQ (reference sequence). V lost 1 base and J lost 8, with 14 bases in between. The CDR3 loop reads CASSLEGPAGGYTF. The CDR3 DNA follows: TGTGCCAGCAGCTTAGAGGGGCCAGCTGGGGGCTACACCTTC.

V is TRBV6-2 or TRBV6-3 and J is TRBJ2-1; TRBD2 aligns across 10 bases. The V segment lost 2 bases and the J segment 6 bases; nucleotides outside the gene matches: 4. From germline, CDR1 is MNHEY and CDR2 SVGEGT. This CDR3 comprises 15 residues. CDR3 in amino acids: CASSYDASGSNEQFF. For the CDR3, the DNA is TGTGCCAGCAGTTACGACGCTAGCGGGAGCAATGAGCAGTTCTTC.

J is TRBJ1-2 and V is TRBV5-8, with a weak D call TRBD1 (5 bases). CDR3 length: 14 amino acids. V was trimmed by 2 bases and J by 2 bases, leaving 10 bases between them. Germline loops: CDR1 SGHTS, CDR2 YDEGEE. The CDR3 DNA reads TGTGCCAGCAGCTTAGGGCCAGGGAACTATGGCTACACCTTC. It specifies CASSLGPGNYGYTF. Full variable domain (outside the CDR3, taken from reference TRBV5-8 and TRBJ1-2): EAGVTQSPTHLIKTRGQQATLRCSPISGHTSVYWYQQALGLGLQFLLWYDEGEERNRGNFPPRFSGRQFPNYSSELNVNALELEDSALYLCASSLGPGNYGYTFGSGTRLTVV.

This rearrangement joins TRBV30 to TRBJ2-7, with 11 nucleotides matching TRBD2. Trimming took 4 bases from V and 6 from J; bases not matched to a gene: 8. CDR3 length: 14 amino acids. Germline V gives CDR1 GTSNPN, CDR2 SVGIG (reference sequence). CDR3 loop: CAWTTLAGAVEQYF. The CDR3 DNA reads TGTGCCTGGACTACACTAGCGGGAGCTGTCGAGCAGTACTTC.

The V and J genes are TRBV18 and TRBJ1-1; TRBD1 might be the D (5 bases). The ends were cut back, 3 bases at V and 3 bases at J, with 11 bases in the middle. Looked up from germline, CDR1 is KGHSH and CDR2 is LQKENI. This CDR3 comprises 14 residues. The CDR3 nucleotides are TGTGCCAGCTCACCTACCAGGGTCGACACTGAAGCTTTCTTT. Protein: CASSPTRVDTEAFF.

A word on this clone: One end of the junction does not line up with germline, which may come from a read error. The gene calls are TRBV30 and TRBJ1-2; a possible D gene is TRBD1 (6 bases). The CDR3 extends over 15 amino acids. The V gene's germline CDR1 is GTSNPN and CDR2 SVGIG (reference sequence). The CDR3 DNA sequence: TGTGCCTGGAGGTCCCGATGGACAGCTAATTATGGCTACACCTTC. As protein: CAWRSRWTANYGYTF.

V usage is TRBV6-5 and J usage is TRBJ1-1; a possible D gene is TRBD1 (6 bases). The CDR3 runs 15 residues. Trimming removed 5 bases at V and 1 base at J, with 14 bases between. The germline V gene encodes CDR1 MNHEY and CDR2 SVGAGI. The CDR3 nucleotides are TGTGCCAGCAGTCAGGGGAGGGGATCGAACACTGAAGCTTTCTTT. Amino acids: CASSQGRGSNTEAFF.

In its sample, this clone was seen a few times. The V and J genes are TRBV9 and TRBJ2-3; D may be TRBD2 (5 bases). This CDR3 comprises 20 residues. Trimming pared 2 bases from V and 0 bases from J, leaving 25 bases between. CDR1 and CDR2 from the germline V gene are SGDLS and YYNGEE. CDR3 sequence (DNA): TGTGCCAGCAGCGTCCTCCCCCTAGCTAAGGCCTCTACTAGCACAGATACGCAGTATTTT. Translated, it gives CASSVLPLAKASTSTDTQYF.

This clone was counted a few times. The V gene is TRBV27, the J gene TRBJ2-7, with D tentatively TRBD2 (6 bases). Germline V lookup: CDR1 MNHEY, CDR2 SMNVEV (reference sequence). The V gene lost 0 bases and the J gene lost 4 bases, with 16 bases spanning the gap. The CDR3 runs to 16 residues. For the CDR3, the DNA is TGTGCCAGCAGTTTATCCAGGGACCCCCGGGGGTACGAGCAGTACTTC. Its translation is CASSLSRDPRGYEQYF.

This rearrangement joins TRBV19 to TRBJ1-5; 10 bases map to TRBD1. Germline loops: CDR1 LNHDA, CDR2 SQIVND (reference sequence). With 3 bases clipped from V and 5 bases from J, the junction kept 10 bases outside the gene matches. The CDR3 is 17 residues long. This chain's CDR3 is CASSMRDRGLWDQPQHF. The CDR3 coding sequence is TGTGCCAGTAGTATGAGGGACAGGGGATTGTGGGATCAGCCCCAGCATTTT.

The chain has TRBV7-9 and TRBJ1-4, with TRBD1 identical over 9 bases. Germline lookup yields CDR1 SEHNR and CDR2 FQNEAQ (reference sequence). The CDR3 is 15 residues long. V lost 0 bases to trimming and J lost 8 bases; unmatched junction nucleotides: 4. CDR3: CASSLAGTGNEKLFF. CDR3 sequence (DNA): TGTGCCAGCAGCTTAGCGGGGACAGGGAACGAAAAACTGTTTTTT.